This T cell receptor beta chain stems from a study of Ad26.COV2.S vaccination and SARS-CoV-2 variants. Study-level background: Intramuscular Ad26.COV2.S doses were given once or twice, 56 days apart.

Regarding treatment: 15 to 20 received Ad26.COV2.S at low or high dose, single or two shots; about 5 received placebo; per-sample allocation not given. Collection of samples fell on day 63 after the first vaccine or placebo injection. The donor's status was that of an adult aged 18-55 years in Boston. Concerning this clone: The antigen is not known.

TCRdb's table, derived via immunoSEQ multiplex PCR, lists solely in-frame clones and lacks some. Altogether more than 300,000 clones are present, just over 85% being singletons, with the ten largest covering 1.5% to 2.5%. Whole-study findings and limits: Ad26.COV2.S recipients had broader spike-specific TCRs (P = 0.0014). It was reported that spike-specific CD8+ and CD4+ T cell responses were substantially broad after vaccination.

The TCR was taken from a person between 18 and 65 years old who received the Ad26.COV2.S COVID-19 vaccine or a placebo. The sample here was peripheral blood, taken in a trial of Ad26.COV2.S vaccine versus placebo.

The CDR3 protein is CASSLSRTGQNSYGYTF. In DNA form, the CDR3 reads TGTGCCAGTAGTCTCTCCCGGACAGGGCAGAATTCCTATGGCTACACCTTC. The chain recombines TRBV19 with TRBJ1-2, with 8 bases identical to TRBD1. The ends lost 5 bases at V and 4 bases at J; junction bases unmatched: 15. Germline values: CDR1 LNHDA, CDR2 SQIVND (reference sequence). This CDR3 region has 17 residues.